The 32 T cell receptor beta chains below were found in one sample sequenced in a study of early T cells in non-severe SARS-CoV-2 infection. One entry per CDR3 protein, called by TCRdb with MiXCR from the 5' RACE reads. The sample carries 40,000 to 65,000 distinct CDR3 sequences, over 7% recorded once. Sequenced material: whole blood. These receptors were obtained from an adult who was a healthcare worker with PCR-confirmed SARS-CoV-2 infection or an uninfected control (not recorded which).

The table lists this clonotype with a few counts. DNA for the CDR3: TGTGCCAGCAGTCCCCCGGGACGGAATTACGAGCAGTACTTC. It yields the protein CASSPPGRNYEQYF. The rearrangement uses TRBV28 and TRBJ2-7; D tentatively fits TRBD1 or TRBD2 (5 bases each). The CDR3 sequence is 14 residues long. Per germline, CDR1 MDHEN and CDR2 SYDVKM. The germline V and J ends were trimmed by 5 bases and 4 bases, with 15 bases remaining between them.

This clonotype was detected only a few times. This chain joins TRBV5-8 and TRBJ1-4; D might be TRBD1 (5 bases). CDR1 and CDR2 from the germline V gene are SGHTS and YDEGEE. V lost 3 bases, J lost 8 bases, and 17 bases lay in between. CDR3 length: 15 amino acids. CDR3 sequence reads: CASSYKGTQGEKLFF. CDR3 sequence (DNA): TGTGCCAGCAGCTATAAAGGGACCCAAGGGGAAAAACTGTTTTTT.

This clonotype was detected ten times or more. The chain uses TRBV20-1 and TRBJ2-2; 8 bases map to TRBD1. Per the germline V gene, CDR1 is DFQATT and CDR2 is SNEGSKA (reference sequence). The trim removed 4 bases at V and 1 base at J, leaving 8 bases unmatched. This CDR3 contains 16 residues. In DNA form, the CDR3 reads TGCAGTGCTAAGATCCCCGGGACAGGGAACACCGGGGAGCTGTTTTTT. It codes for CSAKIPGTGNTGELFF.

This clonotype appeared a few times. The CDR3 DNA follows: TGTGCCAGCAGTAAACTGGGGAATGAGCAGTTCTTC. Translating gives CASSKLGNEQFF. The J gene is TRBJ2-1, the V gene TRBV6-2 or TRBV6-3; no firm D call. This CDR3 is 12 amino acids long. CDR1 is MNHEY, CDR2 SVGEGT, per germline. V was clipped by 5 bases and J by 7 bases, with 9 bases between them.

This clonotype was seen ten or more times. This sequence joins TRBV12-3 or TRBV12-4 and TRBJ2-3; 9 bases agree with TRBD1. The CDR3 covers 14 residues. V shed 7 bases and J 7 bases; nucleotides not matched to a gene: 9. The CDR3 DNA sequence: TGTGCCAGCAACCCCGGGACAGGGCCCAATACGCAGTATTTT. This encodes CASNPGTGPNTQYF.

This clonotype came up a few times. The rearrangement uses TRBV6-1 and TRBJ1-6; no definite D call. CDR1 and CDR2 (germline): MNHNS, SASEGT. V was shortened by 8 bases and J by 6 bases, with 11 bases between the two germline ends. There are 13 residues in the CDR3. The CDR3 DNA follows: TGTGCCAGCCACCTGGAACGTAATTCACCCCTCCACTTT. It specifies CASHLERNSPLHF.

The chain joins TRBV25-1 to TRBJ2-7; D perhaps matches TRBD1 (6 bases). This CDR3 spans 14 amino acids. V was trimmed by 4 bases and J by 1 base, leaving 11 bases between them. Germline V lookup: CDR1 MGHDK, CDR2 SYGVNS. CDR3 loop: CASSVVGGSYEQYF. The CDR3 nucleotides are TGTGCCAGCAGTGTGGTAGGGGGTTCCTACGAGCAGTACTTC.

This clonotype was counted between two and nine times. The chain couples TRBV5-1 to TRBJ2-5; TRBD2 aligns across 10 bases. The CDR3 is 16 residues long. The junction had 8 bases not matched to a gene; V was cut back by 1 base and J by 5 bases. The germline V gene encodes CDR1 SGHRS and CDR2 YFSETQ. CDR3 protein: CASSLSKRGGVETQYF. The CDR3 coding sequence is TGCGCCAGCAGCTTGAGCAAGCGGGGGGGCGTGGAGACCCAGTACTTC.

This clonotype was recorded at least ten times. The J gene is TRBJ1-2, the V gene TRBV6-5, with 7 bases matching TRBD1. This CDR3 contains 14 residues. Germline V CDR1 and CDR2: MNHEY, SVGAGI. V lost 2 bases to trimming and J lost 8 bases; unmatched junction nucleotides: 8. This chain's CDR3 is CASSYAGDRGGYTF. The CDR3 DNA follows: TGTGCCAGCAGTTACGCGGGGGACAGAGGGGGCTACACCTTC.

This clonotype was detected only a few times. This CDR3 reads CAFSGWQGNYEQYF. In nucleotides, the CDR3 is TGTGCCTTCTCAGGATGGCAGGGTAACTACGAGCAGTACTTC. This chain uses TRBV30 with TRBJ2-7, with D possibly TRBD1 on 5 matching bases. Trimming took off 7 bases at V and 3 bases at J, with 19 bases between the two ends. Germline CDR1 and CDR2: GTSNPN and SVGIG (reference sequence). This CDR3 contains 14 residues.

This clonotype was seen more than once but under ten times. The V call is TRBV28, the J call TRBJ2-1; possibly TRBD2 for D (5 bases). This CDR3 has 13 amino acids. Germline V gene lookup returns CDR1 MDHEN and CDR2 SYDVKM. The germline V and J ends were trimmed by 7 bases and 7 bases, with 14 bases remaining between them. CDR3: CASTLRGSNEQFF. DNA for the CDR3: TGTGCCAGCACCCTCCGGGGAAGTAATGAGCAGTTCTTC.

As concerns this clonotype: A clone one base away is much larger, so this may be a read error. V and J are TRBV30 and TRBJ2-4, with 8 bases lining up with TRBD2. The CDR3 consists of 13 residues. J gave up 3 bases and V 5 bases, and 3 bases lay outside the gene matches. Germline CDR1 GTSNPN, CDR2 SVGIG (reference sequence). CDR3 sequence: CAWERESKNIQYF. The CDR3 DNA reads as TGTGCCTGGGAGCGGGAGAGCAAAAACATTCAGTACTTC.

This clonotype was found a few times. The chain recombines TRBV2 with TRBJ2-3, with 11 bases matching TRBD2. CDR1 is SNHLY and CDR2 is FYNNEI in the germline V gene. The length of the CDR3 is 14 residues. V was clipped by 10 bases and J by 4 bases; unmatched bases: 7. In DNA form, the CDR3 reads TGTGCCACCCCTGGACTAGCGGGCTCAGATACGCAGTATTTT. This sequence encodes CATPGLAGSDTQYF.

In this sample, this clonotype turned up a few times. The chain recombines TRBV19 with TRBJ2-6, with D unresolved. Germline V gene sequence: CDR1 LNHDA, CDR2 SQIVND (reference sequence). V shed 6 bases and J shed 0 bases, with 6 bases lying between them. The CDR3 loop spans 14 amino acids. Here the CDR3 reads CASSEYSGANVLTF. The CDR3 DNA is TGTGCCAGTAGCGAATACTCTGGGGCCAACGTCCTGACTTTC.

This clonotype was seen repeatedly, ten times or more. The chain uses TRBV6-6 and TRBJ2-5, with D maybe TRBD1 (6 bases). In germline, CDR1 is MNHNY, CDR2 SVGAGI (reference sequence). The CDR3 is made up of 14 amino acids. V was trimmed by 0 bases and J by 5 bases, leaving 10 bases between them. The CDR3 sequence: CASSYSNTGETQYF. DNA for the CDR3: TGTGCCAGCAGTTACTCAAACACAGGGGAGACCCAGTACTTC.

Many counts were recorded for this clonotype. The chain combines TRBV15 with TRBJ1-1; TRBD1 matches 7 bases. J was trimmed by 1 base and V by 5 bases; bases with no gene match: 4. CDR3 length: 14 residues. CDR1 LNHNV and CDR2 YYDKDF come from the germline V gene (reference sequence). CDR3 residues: CATSSGQRNTEAFF. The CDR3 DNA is TGTGCCACCAGCTCGGGACAGCGGAACACTGAAGCTTTCTTT.

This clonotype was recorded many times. The chain's CDR3 is CASSWGTELTNSPLHF. As DNA, the CDR3 is TGTGCCAGCAGTTGGGGGACGGAGCTAACCAATTCACCCCTCCACTTT. The chain links TRBV28 to TRBJ1-6; D perhaps matches TRBD1 (5 bases). The germline V gene encodes CDR1 MDHEN and CDR2 SYDVKM. The V end lost 4 bases, the J end lost 7 bases, and 17 bases lay between the germline ends. CDR3 length equals 16 residues.

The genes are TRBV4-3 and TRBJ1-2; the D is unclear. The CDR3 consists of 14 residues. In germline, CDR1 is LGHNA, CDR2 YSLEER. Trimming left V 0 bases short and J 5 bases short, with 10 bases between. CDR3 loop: CASSQDNRDYGYTF. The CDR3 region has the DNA TGCGCCAGCAGCCAAGATAACCGGGATTATGGCTACACCTTC.

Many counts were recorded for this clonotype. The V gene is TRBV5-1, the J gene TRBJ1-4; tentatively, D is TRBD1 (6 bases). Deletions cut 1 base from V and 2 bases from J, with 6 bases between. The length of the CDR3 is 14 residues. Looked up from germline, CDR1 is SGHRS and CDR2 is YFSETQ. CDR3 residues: CASSLQGTNEKLFF. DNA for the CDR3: TGCGCCAGCAGCTTGCAGGGGACTAATGAAAAACTGTTTTTT.

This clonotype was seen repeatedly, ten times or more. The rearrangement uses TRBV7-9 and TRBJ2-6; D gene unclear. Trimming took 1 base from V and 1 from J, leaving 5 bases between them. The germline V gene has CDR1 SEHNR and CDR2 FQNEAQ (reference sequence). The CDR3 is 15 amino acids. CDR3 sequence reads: CASSLVESGANVLTF. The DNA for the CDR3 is TGTGCCAGCAGCTTAGTCGAGTCTGGGGCCAACGTCCTGACTTTC.

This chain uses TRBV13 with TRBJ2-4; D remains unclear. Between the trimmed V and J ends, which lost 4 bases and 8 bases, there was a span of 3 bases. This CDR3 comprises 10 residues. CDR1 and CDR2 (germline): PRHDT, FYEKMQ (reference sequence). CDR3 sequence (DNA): TGTGCCAGCAGCTCGGACATTCAGTACTTC. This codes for CASSSDIQYF.

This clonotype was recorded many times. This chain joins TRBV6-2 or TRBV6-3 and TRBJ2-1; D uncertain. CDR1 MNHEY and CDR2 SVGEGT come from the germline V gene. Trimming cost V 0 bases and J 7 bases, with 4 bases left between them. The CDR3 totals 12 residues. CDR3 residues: CASSYSRNEQFF. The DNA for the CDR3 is TGTGCCAGCAGTTACTCGAGGAATGAGCAGTTCTTC.

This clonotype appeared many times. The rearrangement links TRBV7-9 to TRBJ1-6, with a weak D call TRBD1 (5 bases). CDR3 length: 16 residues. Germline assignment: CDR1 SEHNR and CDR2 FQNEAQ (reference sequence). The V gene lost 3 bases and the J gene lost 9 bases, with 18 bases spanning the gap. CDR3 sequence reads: CASSFDPGRGGSPLHF. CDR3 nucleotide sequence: TGTGCCAGCAGCTTCGATCCAGGGAGGGGTGGTTCACCCCTCCACTTT.

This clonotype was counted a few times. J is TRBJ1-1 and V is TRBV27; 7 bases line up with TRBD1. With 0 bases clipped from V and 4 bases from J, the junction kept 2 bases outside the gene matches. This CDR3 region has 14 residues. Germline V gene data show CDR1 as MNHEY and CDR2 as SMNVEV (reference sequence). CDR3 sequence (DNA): TGTGCCAGCAGTTTATCAGGGGGCCTCACTGAAGCTTTCTTT. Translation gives CASSLSGGLTEAFF.

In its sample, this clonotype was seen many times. The CDR3 reads CASSFRTSVADTQYF. The CDR3 nucleotides read TGTGCCAGCAGCTTCCGGACTAGCGTCGCAGATACGCAGTATTTT. The chain joins TRBV11-2 to TRBJ2-3; 9 positions agree with TRBD2. CDR1 is SGHAT, CDR2 FQNNGV, per germline. Trimming at V came to 3 bases and at J to 4 bases, leaving 5 bases not matched to a gene. The CDR3 extends over 15 amino acids.

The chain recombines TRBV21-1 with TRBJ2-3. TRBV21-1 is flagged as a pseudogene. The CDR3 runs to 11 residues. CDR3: CASTVADTQYF. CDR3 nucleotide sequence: TGTGCCAGCACGGTTGCAGATACGCAGTATTTT.

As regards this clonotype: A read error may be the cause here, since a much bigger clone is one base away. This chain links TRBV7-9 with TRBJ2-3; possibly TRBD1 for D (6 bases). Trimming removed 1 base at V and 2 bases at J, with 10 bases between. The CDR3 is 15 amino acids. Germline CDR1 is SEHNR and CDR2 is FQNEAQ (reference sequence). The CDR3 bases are TGTGCCAGCAGCTTAGACGGACAGCTCACAGATACGCAGTATTTT. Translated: CASSLDGQLTDTQYF. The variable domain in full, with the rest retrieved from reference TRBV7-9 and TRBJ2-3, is DTGVSQNPRHKITKRGQNVTFRCDPISEHNRLYWYRQTLGQGPEFLTYFQNEAQLEKSRLLSDRFSAERPKGSFSTLEIQRTEQGDSAMYLCASSLDGQLTDTQYFGPGTRLTVL.

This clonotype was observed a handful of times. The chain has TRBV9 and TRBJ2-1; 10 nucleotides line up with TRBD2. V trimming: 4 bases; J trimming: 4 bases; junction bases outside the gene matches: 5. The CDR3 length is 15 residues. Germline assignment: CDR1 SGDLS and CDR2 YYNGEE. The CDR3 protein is CASSQTSGLYNEQFF. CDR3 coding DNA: TGTGCCAGCAGCCAGACTAGCGGGCTATACAATGAGCAGTTCTTC.

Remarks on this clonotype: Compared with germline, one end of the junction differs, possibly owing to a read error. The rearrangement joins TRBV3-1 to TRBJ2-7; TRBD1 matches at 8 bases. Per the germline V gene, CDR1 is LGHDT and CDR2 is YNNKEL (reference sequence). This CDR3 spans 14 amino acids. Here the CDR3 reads CVSSPRTGNNEQYF. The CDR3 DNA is TGTGTCAGCAGCCCCCGGACAGGGAATAACGAGCAGTACTTC.

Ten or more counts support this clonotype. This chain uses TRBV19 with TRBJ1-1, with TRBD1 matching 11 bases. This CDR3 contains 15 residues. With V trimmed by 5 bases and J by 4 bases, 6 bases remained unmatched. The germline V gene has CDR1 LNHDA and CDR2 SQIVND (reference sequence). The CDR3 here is CASSPGTGGSTEAFF. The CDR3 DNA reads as TGTGCCAGTAGTCCCGGGACAGGGGGAAGCACTGAAGCTTTCTTT.

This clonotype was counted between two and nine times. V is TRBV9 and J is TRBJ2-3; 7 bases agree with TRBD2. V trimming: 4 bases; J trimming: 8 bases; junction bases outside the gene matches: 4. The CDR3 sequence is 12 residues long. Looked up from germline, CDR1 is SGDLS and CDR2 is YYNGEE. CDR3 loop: CASSSGGGTQYF. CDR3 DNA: TGTGCCAGCAGCTCGGGGGGAGGTACGCAGTATTTT.

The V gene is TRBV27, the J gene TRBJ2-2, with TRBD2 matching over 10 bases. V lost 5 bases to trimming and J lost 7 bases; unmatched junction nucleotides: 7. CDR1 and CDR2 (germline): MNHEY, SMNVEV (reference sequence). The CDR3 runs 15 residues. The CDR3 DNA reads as TGTGCCAGCAGTGTGCTAGCGGGAGTGAACGGGGAGCTGTTTTTT. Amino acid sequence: CASSVLAGVNGELFF.